The rows below give T cell receptor beta chains drawn from one sample of a study of Ad26.COV2.S vaccination and SARS-CoV-2 variants. TCRdb's table, derived via immunoSEQ multiplex PCR, lists solely in-frame clones and lacks some. Of approximately 400,000 clones listed, approximately 84% were seen once; the top ten hold around 3%. The starting material was peripheral blood, obtained in a trial of Ad26.COV2.S vaccine versus placebo. Receptor source: a person aged 18 to 65 who received the Ad26.COV2.S COVID-19 vaccine or a placebo. Each CDR3 is given without its conserved first and last residue. The D gene is left open where the match is weak.

D,J,V,CDR3
-,TRBJ1-4,TRBV18,ASFRVTGEKLF
TRBD1,TRBJ1-2,TRBV6-5,ASVPITGGYGYT
-,TRBJ2-3,TRBV4-3,ASSQDNTVSTDTQY
TRBD1,TRBJ2-3,TRBV14,ASSPGQGWADTQY
-,TRBJ1-5,TRBV18,ASSSGTRRGAQH
-,TRBJ2-2,TRBV5-5,ASSSPLSGYTGELF
-,TRBJ2-3,TRBV6-5,ASSYSTGVRADTQY
-,TRBJ1-2,TRBV4-3,ASSQEIEGPNYGYT
TRBD1,TRBJ2-5,TRBV5-4,ASSLAGTGSETQY
-,TRBJ1-2,TRBV7-9,ASSLISQGPNYGYT
-,TRBJ2-5,TRBV28,ASNRLQERQETQY
-,TRBJ1-1,TRBV19,ASTTGYTEAF
-,TRBJ2-3,TRBV29-1,SGDFGYTQY
TRBD1,TRBJ2-5,TRBV2,ASKDTGGVETQY
-,TRBJ1-1,TRBV11-2,ASSATPGLKAF
-,TRBJ1-1,TRBV2,ASSELAGTNTEAF
TRBD1,TRBJ1-1,TRBV3-1/TRBV3-2,ASSFGQGKNTEAF